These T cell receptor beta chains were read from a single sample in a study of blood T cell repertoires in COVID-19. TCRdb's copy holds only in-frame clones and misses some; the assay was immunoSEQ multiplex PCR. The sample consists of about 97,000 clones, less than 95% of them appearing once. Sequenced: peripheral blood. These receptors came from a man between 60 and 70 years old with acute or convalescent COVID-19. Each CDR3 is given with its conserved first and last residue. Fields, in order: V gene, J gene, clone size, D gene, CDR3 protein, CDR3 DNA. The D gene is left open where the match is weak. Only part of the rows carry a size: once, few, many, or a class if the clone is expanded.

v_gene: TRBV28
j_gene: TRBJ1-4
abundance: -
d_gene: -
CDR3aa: CASSFGGSEGEKLFF
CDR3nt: TGTGCCAGCAGTTTCGGGGGATCCGAAGGGGAAAAACTGTTTTTT

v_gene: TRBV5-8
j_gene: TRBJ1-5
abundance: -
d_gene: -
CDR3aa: CASSWTWGQPGDQPQHF
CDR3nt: TGTGCCAGCAGCTGGACATGGGGCCAACCGGGAGATCAGCCCCAGCATTTT

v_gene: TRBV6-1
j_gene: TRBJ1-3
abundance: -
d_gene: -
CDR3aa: CASSEGSLSGNTIYF
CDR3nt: TGTGCCAGCAGTGAAGGGAGCCTCTCTGGAAACACCATATATTTT

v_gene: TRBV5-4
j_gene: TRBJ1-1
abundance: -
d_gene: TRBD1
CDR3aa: CASSRGTESEAFF
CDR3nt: TGTGCCAGCAGCAGAGGGACAGAAAGTGAAGCTTTCTTT

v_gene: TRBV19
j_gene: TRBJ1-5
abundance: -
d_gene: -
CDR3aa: CASSIDRDQPQHF
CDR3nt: TGTGCCAGTAGTATAGACCGGGATCAGCCCCAGCATTTT

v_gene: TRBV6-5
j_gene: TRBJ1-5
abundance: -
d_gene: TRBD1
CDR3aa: CASRRTGRNQPQHF
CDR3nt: TGTGCCAGCAGGAGGACAGGGCGGAATCAGCCCCAGCATTTT

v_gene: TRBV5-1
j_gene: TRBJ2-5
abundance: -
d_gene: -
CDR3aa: CASSPQGLETQYF
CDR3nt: TGCGCCAGCAGCCCTCAGGGGTTGGAGACCCAGTACTTC

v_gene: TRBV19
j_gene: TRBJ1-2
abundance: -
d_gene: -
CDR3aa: CASSIEPEIYGYTF
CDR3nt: TGTGCCAGTAGTATAGAGCCGGAGATTTATGGCTACACCTTC

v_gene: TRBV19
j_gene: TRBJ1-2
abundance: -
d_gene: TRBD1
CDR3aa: CASSEPGQGIYGYTF
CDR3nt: TGTGCCAGTAGTGAGCCGGGACAGGGAATCTATGGCTACACCTTC

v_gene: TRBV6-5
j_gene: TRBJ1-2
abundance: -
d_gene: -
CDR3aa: CASRVTPLVNYGYTF
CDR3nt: TGTGCCAGCAGAGTAACACCTCTCGTGAACTATGGCTACACCTTC

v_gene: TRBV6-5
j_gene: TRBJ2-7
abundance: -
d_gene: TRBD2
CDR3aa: CASSSLAGGPYEQYF
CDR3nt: TGTGCCAGCAGTTCCTTAGCGGGGGGGCCCTACGAGCAGTACTTC

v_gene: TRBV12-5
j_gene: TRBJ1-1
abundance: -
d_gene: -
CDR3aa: CASGREANTEAFF
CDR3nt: TGTGCTAGTGGGAGGGAAGCGAACACTGAAGCTTTCTTT

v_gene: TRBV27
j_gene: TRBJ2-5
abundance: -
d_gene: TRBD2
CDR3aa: CASSPRSLRGVPETQYF
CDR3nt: TGTGCCAGCAGTCCACGTAGTTTGCGGGGGGTCCCAGAGACCCAGTACTTC

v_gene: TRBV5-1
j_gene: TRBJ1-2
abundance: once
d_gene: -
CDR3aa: CASSLAGPDYSYLANYGYTF
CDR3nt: TGCGCCAGCAGCTTGGCCGGTCCGGACTACTCGTACTTAGCTAACTATGGCTACACCTTC

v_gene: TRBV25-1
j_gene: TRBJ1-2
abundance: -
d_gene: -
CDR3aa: CASRDSLDYGYTF
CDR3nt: TGTGCCAGCAGGGACAGTTTGGACTATGGCTACACCTTC

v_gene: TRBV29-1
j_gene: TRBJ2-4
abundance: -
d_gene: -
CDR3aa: CSVEGAGKNIQYF
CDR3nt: TGCAGCGTTGAAGGGGCAGGGAAAAACATTCAGTACTTC

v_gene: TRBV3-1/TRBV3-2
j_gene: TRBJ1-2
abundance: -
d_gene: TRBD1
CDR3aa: CASSRDRVGYTF
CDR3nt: TGTGCCAGCAGCCGGGACAGGGTCGGCTACACCTTC

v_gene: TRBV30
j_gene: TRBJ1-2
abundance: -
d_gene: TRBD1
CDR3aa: CAWSDRGTTGYTF
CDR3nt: TGTGCCTGGTCCGACAGGGGGACCACGGGCTACACCTTC

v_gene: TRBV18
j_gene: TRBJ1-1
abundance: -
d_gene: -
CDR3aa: CASSPMYQITEAFF
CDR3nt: TGTGCCAGCTCACCAATGTACCAGATTACTGAAGCTTTCTTT

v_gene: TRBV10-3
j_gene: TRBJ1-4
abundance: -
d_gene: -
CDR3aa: CAIRDFNEKLFF
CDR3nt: TGTGCCATCAGGGACTTTAATGAAAAACTGTTTTTT

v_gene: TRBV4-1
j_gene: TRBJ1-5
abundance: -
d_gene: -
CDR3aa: CASSQEGRGNQPQHF
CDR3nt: TGCGCCAGCAGCCAAGAAGGCAGGGGAAATCAGCCCCAGCATTTT

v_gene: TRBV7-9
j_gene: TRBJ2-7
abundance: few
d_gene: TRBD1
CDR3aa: CASSPPVGQGGPYEQYF
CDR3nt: TGTGCCAGCAGCCCCCCGGTGGGACAGGGAGGTCCCTACGAGCAGTACTTC

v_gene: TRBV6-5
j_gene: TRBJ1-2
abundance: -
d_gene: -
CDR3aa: CASSQLTGGYTF
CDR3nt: TGTGCCAGCAGTCAACTTACGGGTGGCTACACCTTC

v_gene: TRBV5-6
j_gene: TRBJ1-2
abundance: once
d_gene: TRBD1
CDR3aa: CASSLPGQGTYGYTF
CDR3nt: TGTGCCAGCAGCTTACCGGGACAGGGTACCTATGGCTACACCTTC

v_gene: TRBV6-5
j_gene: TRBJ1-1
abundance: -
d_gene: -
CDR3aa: CASRRAGMNTEAFF
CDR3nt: TGTGCCAGCCGGAGAGCGGGGATGAACACTGAAGCTTTCTTT

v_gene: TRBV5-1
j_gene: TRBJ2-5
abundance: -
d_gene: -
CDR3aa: CASSLTTFQETQYF
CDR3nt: TGCGCCAGCAGCCTCACTACCTTCCAAGAGACCCAGTACTTC

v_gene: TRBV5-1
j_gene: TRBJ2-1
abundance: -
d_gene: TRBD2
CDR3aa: CASSSRTSGGVIYNEQFF
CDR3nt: TGCGCCAGCAGCTCCCGGACTAGCGGGGGGGTAATCTACAATGAGCAGTTCTTC

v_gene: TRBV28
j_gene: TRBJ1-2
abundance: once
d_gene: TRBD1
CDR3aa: CASRTGTNYGYTF
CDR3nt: TGTGCCTCCCGGACAGGAACTAACTATGGCTACACCTTC

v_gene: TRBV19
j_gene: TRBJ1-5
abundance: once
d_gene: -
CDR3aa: CASSILARRAGLGDNQPQHF
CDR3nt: TGTGCCAGTAGTATCTTGGCCCGGCGTGCAGGTCTCGGCGACAATCAGCCCCAGCATTTT

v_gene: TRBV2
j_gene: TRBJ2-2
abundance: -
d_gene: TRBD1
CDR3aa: CASSRQGALIGELFF
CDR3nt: TGTGCCAGCAGTAGACAGGGGGCGCTAATCGGGGAGCTGTTTTTT

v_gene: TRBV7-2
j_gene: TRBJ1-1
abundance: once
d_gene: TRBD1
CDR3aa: CASSFSGQGPEAFF
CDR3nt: TGTGCCAGCAGCTTTTCGGGACAGGGACCTGAAGCTTTCTTT

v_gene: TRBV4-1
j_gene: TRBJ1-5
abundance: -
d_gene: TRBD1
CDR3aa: CASSQEFRTGGGQPQHF
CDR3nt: TGCGCCAGCAGCCAAGAGTTCCGGACAGGGGGAGGACAGCCCCAGCATTTT

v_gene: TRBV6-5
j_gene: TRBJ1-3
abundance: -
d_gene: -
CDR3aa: CASRTGSNTIYF
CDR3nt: TGTGCCAGCAGAACAGGGAGTAACACCATATATTTT

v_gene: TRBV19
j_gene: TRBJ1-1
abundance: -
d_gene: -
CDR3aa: CASTPTAGNTEAFF
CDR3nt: TGTGCCAGTACCCCGACGGCGGGGAACACTGAAGCTTTCTTT

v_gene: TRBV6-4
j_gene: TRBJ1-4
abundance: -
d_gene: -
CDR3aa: CASSDSHRVETTNEKLFF
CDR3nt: TGTGCCAGCAGTGACTCGCACAGGGTCGAGACAACTAATGAAAAACTGTTTTTT

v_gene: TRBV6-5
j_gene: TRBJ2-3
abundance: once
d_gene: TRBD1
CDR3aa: CASSLSGQTSTDTQYF
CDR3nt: TGTGCCAGCAGTTTATCGGGACAGACTAGCACAGATACGCAGTATTTT

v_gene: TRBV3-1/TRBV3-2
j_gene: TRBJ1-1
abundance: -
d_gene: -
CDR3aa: CASSRQENTEAFF
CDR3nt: TGTGCCAGCAGCCGACAGGAGAACACTGAAGCTTTCTTT

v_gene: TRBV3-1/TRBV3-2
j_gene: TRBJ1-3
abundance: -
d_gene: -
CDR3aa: CASSQGGSGNTIYF
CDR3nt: TGTGCCAGCAGCCAGGGGGGGTCTGGAAACACCATATATTTT

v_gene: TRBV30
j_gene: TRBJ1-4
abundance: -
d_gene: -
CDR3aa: CAWSESDYEKLFF
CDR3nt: TGTGCCTGGAGTGAGTCAGATTATGAAAAACTGTTTTTT

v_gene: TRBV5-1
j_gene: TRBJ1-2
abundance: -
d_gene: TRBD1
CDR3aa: CASSRTGTDTTYGYTF
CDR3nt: TGCGCCAGCAGCAGAACCGGGACAGACACCACCTATGGCTACACCTTC

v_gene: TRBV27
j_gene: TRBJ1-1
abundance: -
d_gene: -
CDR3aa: CASRLFGEAFF
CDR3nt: TGTGCCAGCAGACTATTCGGTGAAGCTTTCTTT

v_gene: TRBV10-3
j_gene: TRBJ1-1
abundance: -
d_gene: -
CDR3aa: CAISGGQMNTEAFF
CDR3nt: TGTGCCATCAGTGGCGGACAGATGAACACTGAAGCTTTCTTT

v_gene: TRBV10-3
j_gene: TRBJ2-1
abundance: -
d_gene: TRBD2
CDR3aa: CAISGGAVGNEQFF
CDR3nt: TGTGCCATCAGCGGGGGGGCCGTGGGGAATGAGCAGTTCTTC

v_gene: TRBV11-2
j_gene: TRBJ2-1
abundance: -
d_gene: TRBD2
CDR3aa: CASSLTSGGWNEQFF
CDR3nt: TGTGCCAGCAGCCTGACTAGCGGGGGGTGGAATGAGCAGTTCTTC

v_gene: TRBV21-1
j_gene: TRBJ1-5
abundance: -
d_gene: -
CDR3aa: CASSKPRGHPRNCQPQHF
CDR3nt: TGTGCCAGCAGCAAACCCAGGGGCCACCCCCGGAATTGTCAGCCCCAGCATTTT